Listed below are T cell receptor beta chains from one sample, sequenced in a study of shared clonotypes between healthy human individuals. TCRdb's copy holds only in-frame clones and misses some; the assay was immunoSEQ multiplex PCR. The profile covers around 200,000 clones, with approximately 95% appearing a single time and 0.065% to 0.07% taken by the ten largest. The specimen was naive CD4+ T cells sorted from blood. These receptors all come from a woman between 25 and 40 years old in good health. The CDR3 runs from the conserved cysteine through the conserved F or W. D genes are given only for firm matches. Clone sizes are given selectively: once, few, many, or a class where the clone is expanded.

v_gene,abundance,d_gene,j_gene,CDR3aa,CDR3nt
TRBV2,once,NA,TRBJ2-4,CASSDTAKNIQYF,TGTGCCAGCAGTGATACAGCCAAAAACATTCAGTACTTC
TRBV19,NA,TRBD2,TRBJ2-7,CASSAGGIQIRNYEQYF,TGTGCCAGTAGTGCGGGAGGGATCCAAATCCGAAACTACGAGCAGTACTTC
TRBV6-5,NA,TRBD1,TRBJ1-5,CASRPDRGNQPQHF,TGTGCCAGCAGGCCTGACAGGGGCAATCAGCCCCAGCATTTT
TRBV12-2,once,NA,TRBJ2-2,CASRFRDNPPASTGELFF,TGTGCAAGTCGCTTCCGGGACAACCCCCCTGCGAGCACCGGGGAGCTGTTTTTT
TRBV25-1,NA,NA,TRBJ2-3,CASSERGASTDTQYF,TGTGCCAGCAGTGAACGGGGGGCTAGCACAGATACGCAGTATTTT
TRBV25-1,few,TRBD1,TRBJ1-1,CASSDLQGYTEAFF,TGTGCCAGCAGTGATCTACAGGGGTACACTGAAGCTTTCTTT
TRBV6-6,NA,TRBD1,TRBJ1-1,CASSYSDRGNTEAFF,TGTGCCAGCAGTTACTCCGACAGGGGGAACACTGAAGCTTTCTTT
TRBV7-8,NA,NA,TRBJ1-4,CASSANRVRGEKLFF,TGTGCCAGCAGCGCGAACAGGGTGCGGGGGGAAAAACTGTTTTTT
TRBV28,NA,NA,TRBJ1-1,CASRAGERYTEAFF,TGTGCCAGCAGGGCTGGAGAACGTTACACTGAAGCTTTCTTT
TRBV28,NA,NA,TRBJ1-4,CASSDGEKLFF,TGTGCCAGCAGCGACGGTGAAAAACTGTTTTTT
TRBV6-6,NA,NA,TRBJ1-5,CASSYSASQPQHF,TGTGCCAGCAGTTACTCCGCGAGTCAGCCCCAGCATTTT
TRBV9,NA,TRBD1,TRBJ1-2,CASSVVRTGGLNGYTF,TGTGCCAGCAGCGTAGTAAGGACAGGGGGCTTAAATGGCTACACCTTC
TRBV5-5,NA,NA,TRBJ1-3,CASSLQGNRDTIYF,TGTGCCAGCAGCTTACAGGGAAATAGGGACACCATATATTTT
TRBV5-4,NA,NA,TRBJ2-5,CASSFWQGETQYF,TGTGCCAGCAGCTTTTGGCAGGGGGAGACCCAGTACTTC
TRBV28,NA,NA,TRBJ1-2,CASSLSEGREGYTF,TGTGCCAGCAGTTTATCCGAGGGGCGCGAGGGCTACACCTTC
TRBV28,NA,NA,TRBJ1-4,CASSLVRGATNEKLFF,TGTGCCAGCAGTTTAGTCCGGGGCGCAACTAATGAAAAACTGTTTTTT
TRBV11-2,NA,NA,TRBJ2-7,CASSLLDTTYEQYF,TGTGCCAGCAGCTTGTTGGACACAACCTACGAGCAGTACTTC
TRBV29-1,NA,NA,TRBJ2-7,CSVVFGNYEQYF,TGCAGCGTTGTTTTTGGGAACTACGAGCAGTACTTC
TRBV5-1,NA,NA,TRBJ2-7,CASSTRVGYEQYF,TGCGCCAGCAGCACCAGGGTTGGCTACGAGCAGTACTTC
TRBV2,once,TRBD2,TRBJ2-7,CASSGLAGREQYF,TGTGCCAGCAGTGGGCTAGCGGGAAGAGAGCAGTACTTC
TRBV7-9,NA,NA,TRBJ2-7,CASSLFGEQYF,TGTGCCAGCAGCTTATTTGGCGAGCAGTACTTC
TRBV6-4,once,NA,TRBJ2-1,CASRDLGTGNNEQFF,TGTGCCAGCAGAGATCTCGGGACGGGGAACAATGAGCAGTTCTTC
TRBV27,NA,NA,TRBJ1-1,CASQVDGWNTEAFF,TGTGCCAGCCAGGTTGACGGCTGGAACACTGAAGCTTTCTTT
TRBV19,NA,TRBD1,TRBJ2-7,CASSMSGTGLYEQYF,TGTGCCAGTAGTATGAGTGGGACAGGACTCTACGAGCAGTACTTC
TRBV7-2,NA,TRBD2,TRBJ2-7,CASSLGLAGDEQYF,TGTGCCAGCAGCTTAGGACTAGCGGGAGACGAGCAGTACTTC
TRBV28,NA,TRBD1,TRBJ2-7,CASSHSGTGGYEQYF,TGTGCCAGCAGTCACTCCGGGACAGGGGGCTACGAGCAGTACTTC
TRBV19,NA,TRBD2,TRBJ2-5,CASSMGRVRQETQYF,TGTGCCAGTAGTATGGGGAGGGTCCGTCAAGAGACCCAGTACTTC
TRBV6-5,NA,NA,TRBJ2-5,CASSEEDSLEQYF,TGTGCCAGCAGTGAAGAAGACAGTCTGGAGCAGTACTTC
TRBV19,NA,NA,TRBJ1-1,CASSIVKNTEAFF,TGTGCCAGTAGTATAGTTAAGAACACTGAAGCTTTCTTT
TRBV28,NA,TRBD1,TRBJ2-7,CASRTGRRYEQYF,TGTGCCAGCAGGACAGGGCGTCGGTACGAGCAGTACTTC
TRBV28,NA,NA,TRBJ1-4,CASTPLAGGREKLFF,TGTGCCAGCACCCCACTTGCGGGGGGCCGCGAAAAACTGTTTTTT
TRBV25-1,NA,TRBD2,TRBJ2-2,CASSEAGDTGELFF,TGTGCCAGCAGTGAAGCGGGAGACACCGGGGAGCTGTTTTTT
TRBV5-5,NA,NA,TRBJ1-1,CASTQLNDGRGEAFF,TGTGCCAGCACCCAATTAAACGACGGAAGAGGTGAAGCTTTCTTT
TRBV5-1,NA,TRBD2,TRBJ2-3,CASSLVGTNPDTQYF,TGCGCCAGCAGCTTGGTAGGGACTAACCCAGATACGCAGTATTTT
TRBV4-1,once,NA,TRBJ2-7,CASSQDGWSYEQYF,TGCGCCAGCAGCCAAGACGGGTGGAGCTACGAGCAGTACTTC
TRBV18,NA,TRBD1,TRBJ2-6,CASSPLTGAGTGANVLTF,TGTGCCAGCTCACCATTGACAGGGGCTGGAACTGGGGCCAACGTCCTGACTTTC
TRBV30,NA,TRBD1,TRBJ1-6,CAWTGGQGYNSPLHF,TGTGCCTGGACGGGTGGACAGGGATATAATTCACCCCTCCACTTT
TRBV29-1,NA,NA,TRBJ1-1,CSVDPTGITEAFF,TGCAGCGTTGATCCTACAGGGATCACTGAAGCTTTCTTT
TRBV5-1,NA,TRBD1,TRBJ2-5,CASSYRGQETQYF,TGCGCCAGCAGCTACAGGGGCCAAGAGACCCAGTACTTC
TRBV28,NA,TRBD1,TRBJ1-5,CASKIGDTTGEQPQHF,TGTGCCAGCAAAATTGGGGACACGACAGGGGAACAGCCCCAGCATTTT
TRBV7-9,NA,NA,TRBJ1-6,CASSYGQTASPLHF,TGTGCCAGCAGCTATGGACAGACGGCTTCCCCCCTCCACTTT
TRBV27,NA,NA,TRBJ1-5,CASRRTDNQPQHF,TGTGCCAGCAGGCGGACGGACAATCAGCCCCAGCATTTT
TRBV27,NA,TRBD2,TRBJ2-7,CASSTRTSGSWGPSSYEQYF,TGTGCCAGCAGTACTCGGACTAGCGGGAGTTGGGGGCCGAGCTCCTACGAGCAGTACTTC
TRBV28,NA,NA,TRBJ1-3,CASSSAGTGNTIYF,TGTGCCAGCAGTTCCGCAGGGACGGGAAACACCATATATTTT
TRBV19,NA,NA,TRBJ1-6,CASTSGNSPLHF,TGTGCCAGTACCTCGGGGAATTCACCCCTCCACTTT
TRBV28,NA,NA,TRBJ2-7,CASITRRFTYEQYF,TGTGCCAGCATCACTCGGCGGTTTACCTACGAGCAGTACTTC
TRBV28,NA,NA,TRBJ2-7,CASVRTLLTDEQYF,TGTGCCAGCGTCCGGACCCTACTAACGGATGAGCAGTACTTC
TRBV7-8,NA,NA,TRBJ1-5,CASSGGRAGNQPQHF,TGTGCCAGCAGCGGGGGCAGGGCGGGCAATCAGCCCCAGCATTTT
TRBV11-2,NA,TRBD2,TRBJ2-5,CASSLGVAGVVEQYF,TGTGCCAGCAGCTTAGGCGTAGCGGGAGTAGTAGAGCAGTACTTC
TRBV29-1,NA,NA,TRBJ2-5,CSVVYTNPQETQYF,TGCAGCGTGGTGTACACGAACCCCCAAGAGACCCAGTACTTC
TRBV19,NA,NA,TRBJ2-7,CASSIEQGFAYEQYF,TGTGCCAGTAGTATCGAACAGGGCTTCGCCTACGAGCAGTACTTC
TRBV13,NA,TRBD1,TRBJ2-1,CASSLKASTLTTGLLGHEQFF,TGTGCCAGCAGCTTAAAGGCATCCACGTTGACGACAGGGCTTCTGGGGCATGAGCAGTTCTTC
TRBV7-9,NA,NA,TRBJ1-4,CASSSLQKRGKLFF,TGTGCCAGCAGCTCCTTACAAAAAAGAGGAAAACTGTTTTTT
TRBV7-8,NA,NA,TRBJ1-1,CASSLGLDGTEAFF,TGTGCCAGCAGCTTAGGTCTAGATGGCACTGAAGCTTTCTTT
TRBV25-1,NA,NA,TRBJ2-7,CASSEHGRTYEQYF,TGTGCCAGCAGTGAACATGGGAGAACGTACGAGCAGTACTTC
TRBV20-1,NA,NA,TRBJ1-3,CSASWGDTIYF,TGCAGTGCTAGTTGGGGGGACACCATATATTTT
TRBV6-1,NA,TRBD1,TRBJ1-4,CASSDLRGRGSNEKLFF,TGTGCCAGCAGTGACCTCAGGGGGCGGGGCTCTAATGAAAAACTGTTTTTT